There are many counts of the clone carrying this T cell receptor (beta chain). Its specificity is not known. Time point denoted: patch test 1, 2 weeks after DPC sensitization. Noted treatment: therapeutic diphenylcyclopropenone sensitization with weekly scalp DPC. These data belong to a study of human T cells and chemical hapten exposure. Study in general: The study lasted roughly 26 weeks, and patients were dosed weekly with diphenylcyclopropenone on the scalp throughout. Study results and caveats: TCRs exceeding 1 in 1000 frequency stayed unchanged with DPC sensitization. Patch test score rose with PT1 expanded TCR count, significant at thresholds 8, 16 and 32, not 4. Significantly more large CDR3 similarity clusters arose among expanded TCRs than among controls.

TCRdb re-called the RACE reads through MiXCR, storing one row per CDR3 protein. Of about 380,000 distinct CDR3 sequences in the sample, around 4.8% were seen once. V lost 5 bases and J lost 1, with 11 bases in between. The CDR3 is 13 amino acids. Germline V CDR1 and CDR2: SQVTM, ANQGSEA. The V and J genes are TRBV29-1 and TRBJ1-1, with D uncertain. The clonotype comes from a woman in her 50s with alopecia areata. Some clones in this sample may be carry-over from other donors' samples. Here the sequenced sample was whole blood, taken in connection with sensitization to the hapten diphenylcyclopropenone (DPC). For the CDR3, the DNA is TGCAGCGTTTTACGAGAGCCGAACACTGAAGCTTTCTTT. This sequence encodes CSVLREPNTEAFF.